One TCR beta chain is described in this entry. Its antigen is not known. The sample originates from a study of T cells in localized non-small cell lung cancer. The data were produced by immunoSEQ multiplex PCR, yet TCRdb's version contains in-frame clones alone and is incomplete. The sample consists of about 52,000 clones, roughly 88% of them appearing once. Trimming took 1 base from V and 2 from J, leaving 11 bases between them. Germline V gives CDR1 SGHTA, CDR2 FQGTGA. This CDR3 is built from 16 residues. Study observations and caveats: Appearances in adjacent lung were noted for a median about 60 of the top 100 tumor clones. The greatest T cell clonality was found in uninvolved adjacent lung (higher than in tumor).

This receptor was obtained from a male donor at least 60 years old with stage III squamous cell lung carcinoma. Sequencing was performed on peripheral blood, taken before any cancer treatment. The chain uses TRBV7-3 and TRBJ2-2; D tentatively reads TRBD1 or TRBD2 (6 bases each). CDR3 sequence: CASSLNGGFNTGELFF. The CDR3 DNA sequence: TGTGCCAGCAGCTTAAACGGGGGCTTTAACACCGGGGAGCTGTTTTTT.